The clone carrying this T cell receptor beta chain was seen at least ten times. Its antigen is currently unknown. The CDR3 is 14 amino acids. Germline V gene data show CDR1 as SNHLY and CDR2 as FYNNEI. Trimming took off 8 bases at V and 0 bases at J, with 12 bases between the two ends. The data were taken from a study of T-cell reconstitution after alpha-beta-depleted transplantation in children. The study's findings and limits: After one year, T-cell counts and TCRbeta diversity mostly came from new T cells. It was reported that alpha-beta T cells came from several hundred expanded graft clones (about two months after transplant). Surviving recipient cells, namely T cells and thymic progenitors, were the source of high day-60 TCRbeta diversity in some patients.

As it was prepared, the TCRbeta library received unique molecular identifiers. Via MiXCR, TCRdb re-called the PCR reads, giving one row per CDR3 protein. The sample has 200,000 to 250,000 distinct CDR3 sequences, roughly 7.7% seen once; the top ten hold almost 6.5%. The sequence was obtained from a male patient aged 5 to 17 who had a stem cell transplant for acute lymphoblastic leukemia, so the T cells may come from the graft donor. The sequencing here drew on PBMCs, mostly from graft donor cells, taken 180 days after TCRalphabeta/CD19-depleted stem cell transplant. The V and J genes are TRBV2 and TRBJ2-3, with D possibly matching TRBD2 (6 bases). The CDR3: CASPRRESTDTQYF. The CDR3 DNA reads TGTGCCAGCCCAAGGAGGGAGAGCACAGATACGCAGTATTTT.